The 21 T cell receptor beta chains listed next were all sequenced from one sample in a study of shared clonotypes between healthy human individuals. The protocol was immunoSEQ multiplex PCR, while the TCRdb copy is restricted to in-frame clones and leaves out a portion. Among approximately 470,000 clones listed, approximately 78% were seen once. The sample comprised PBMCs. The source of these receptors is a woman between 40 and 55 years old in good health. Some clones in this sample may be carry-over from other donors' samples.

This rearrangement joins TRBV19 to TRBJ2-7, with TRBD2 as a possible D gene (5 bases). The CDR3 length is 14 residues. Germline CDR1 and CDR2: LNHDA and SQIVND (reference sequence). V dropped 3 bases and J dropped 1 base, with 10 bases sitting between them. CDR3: CASSISGLSYEQYF. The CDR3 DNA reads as TGTGCCAGTAGTATCAGCGGTTTATCCTACGAGCAGTACTTC.

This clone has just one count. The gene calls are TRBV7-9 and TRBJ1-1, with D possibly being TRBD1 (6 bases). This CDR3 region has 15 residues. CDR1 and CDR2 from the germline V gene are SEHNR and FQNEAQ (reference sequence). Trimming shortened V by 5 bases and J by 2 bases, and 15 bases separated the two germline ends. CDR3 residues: CASSPRDKLNTEAFF. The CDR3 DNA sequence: TGTGCCAGCAGCCCGAGGGACAAATTAAACACTGAAGCTTTCTTT.

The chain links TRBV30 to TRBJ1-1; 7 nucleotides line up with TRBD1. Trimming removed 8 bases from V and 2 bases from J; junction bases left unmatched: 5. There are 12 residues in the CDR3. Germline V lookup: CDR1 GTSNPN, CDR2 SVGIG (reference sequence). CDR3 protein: CAGDRENTEAFF. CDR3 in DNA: TGTGCCGGAGACAGGGAAAACACTGAAGCTTTCTTT.

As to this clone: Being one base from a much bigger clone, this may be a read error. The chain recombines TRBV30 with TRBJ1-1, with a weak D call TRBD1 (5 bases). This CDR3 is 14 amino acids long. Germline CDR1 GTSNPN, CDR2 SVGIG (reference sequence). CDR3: CAWSPIRGTAEALF. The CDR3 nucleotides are TGTGCCTGGAGTCCCATAAGGGGCACAGCTGAAGCTTTATTT.

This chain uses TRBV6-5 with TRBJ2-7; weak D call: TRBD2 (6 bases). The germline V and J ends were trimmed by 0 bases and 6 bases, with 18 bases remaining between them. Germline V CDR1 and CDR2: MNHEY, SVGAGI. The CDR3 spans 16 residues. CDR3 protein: CASSYSSGGTGGEQYF. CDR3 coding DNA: TGTGCCAGCAGTTACTCATCCGGCGGGACGGGTGGCGAGCAGTACTTC.

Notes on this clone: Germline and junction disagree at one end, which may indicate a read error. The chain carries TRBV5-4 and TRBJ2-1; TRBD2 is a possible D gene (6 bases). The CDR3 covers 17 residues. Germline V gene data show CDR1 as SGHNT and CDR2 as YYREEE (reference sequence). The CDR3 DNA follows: TGCGCCAGCAGCTTTTTACTTCGGGCGGGAATCGACAATGAGCAGTTCTTC. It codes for CASSFLLRAGIDNEQFF. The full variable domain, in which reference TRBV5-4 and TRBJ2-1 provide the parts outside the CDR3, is ETGVTQSPTHLIKTRGQQVTLRCSSQSGHNTVSWYQQALGQGPQFIFQYYREEENGRGNFPPRFSGLQFPNYSSELNVNALELDDSALYLCASSFLLRAGIDNEQFFGPGTRLTVL.

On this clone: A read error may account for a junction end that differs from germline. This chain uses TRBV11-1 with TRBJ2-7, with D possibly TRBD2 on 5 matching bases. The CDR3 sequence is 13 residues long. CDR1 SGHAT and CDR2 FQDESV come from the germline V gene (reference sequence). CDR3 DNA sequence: TGTGCCAGCAGCTTAGCTCCCGGGATACCTTCTAACTTC. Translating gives CASSLAPGIPSNF.

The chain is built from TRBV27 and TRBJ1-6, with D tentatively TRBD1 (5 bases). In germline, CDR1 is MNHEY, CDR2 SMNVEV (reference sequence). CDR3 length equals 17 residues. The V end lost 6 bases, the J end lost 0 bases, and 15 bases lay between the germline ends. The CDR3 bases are TGTGCCAGCAGCTTGGGACCGTTTCTCTCCTATAATTCACCCCTCCACTTT. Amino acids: CASSLGPFLSYNSPLHF.

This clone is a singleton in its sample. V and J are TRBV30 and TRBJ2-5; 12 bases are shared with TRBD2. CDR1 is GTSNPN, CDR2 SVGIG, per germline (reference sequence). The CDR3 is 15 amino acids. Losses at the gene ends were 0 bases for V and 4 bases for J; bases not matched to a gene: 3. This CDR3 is CAWSVRTSGTETQYF. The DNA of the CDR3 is TGTGCCTGGAGTGTCCGGACTAGCGGGACAGAGACCCAGTACTTC.

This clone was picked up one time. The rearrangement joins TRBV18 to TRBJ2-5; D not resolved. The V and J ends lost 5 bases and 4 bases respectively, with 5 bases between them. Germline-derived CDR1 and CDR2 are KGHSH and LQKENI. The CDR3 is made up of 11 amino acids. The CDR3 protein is CASSSTETQYF. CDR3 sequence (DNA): TGTGCCAGCTCATCAACAGAGACCCAGTACTTC.

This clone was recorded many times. Written as DNA, the CDR3 is TGTGCCAGCAGCCCCTACCTGGGGGGCACCGGGGAGCTGTTTTTT. It encodes CASSPYLGGTGELFF. This chain connects TRBV9 to TRBJ2-2; D possibly corresponds to TRBD2 (6 bases). Per the germline V gene, CDR1 is SGDLS and CDR2 is YYNGEE. This CDR3 region has 15 residues. Between the trimmed V and J ends, which lost 4 bases and 4 bases, there was a span of 14 bases.

CDR3 in amino acids: CASRVSRDSLTQYF. The CDR3 DNA reads TGTGCCAGCAGGGTCTCCCGGGACTCCCTAACGCAGTATTTT. The rearrangement links TRBV11-2 to TRBJ2-3, with TRBD2 as a possible D gene (6 bases). The CDR3 has 14 residues. Between the trimmed V and J ends, which lost 6 bases and 9 bases, there was a span of 19 bases. Germline V gene sequence: CDR1 SGHAT, CDR2 FQNNGV.

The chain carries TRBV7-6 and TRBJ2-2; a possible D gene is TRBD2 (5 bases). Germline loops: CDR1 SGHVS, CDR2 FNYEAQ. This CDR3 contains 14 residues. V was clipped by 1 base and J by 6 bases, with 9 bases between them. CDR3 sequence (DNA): TGTGCCAGCAGCTTAGAGGCTAGCCCCGGGGAGCTGTTTTTT. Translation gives CASSLEASPGELFF.

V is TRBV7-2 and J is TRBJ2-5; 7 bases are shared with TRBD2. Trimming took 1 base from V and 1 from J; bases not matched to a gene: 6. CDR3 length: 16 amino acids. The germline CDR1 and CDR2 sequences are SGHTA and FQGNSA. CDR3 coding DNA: TGTGCCAGCAGCTTAGTAGGCGGGAGCCCCCAAGAGACCCAGTACTTC. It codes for CASSLVGGSPQETQYF. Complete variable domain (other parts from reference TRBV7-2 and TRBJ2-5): GAGVSQSPSNKVTEKGKDVELRCDPISGHTALYWYRQSLGQGLEFLIYFQGNSAPDKSGLPSDRFSAERTGGSVSTLTIQRTQQEDSAVYLCASSLVGGSPQETQYFGPGTRLLVL.

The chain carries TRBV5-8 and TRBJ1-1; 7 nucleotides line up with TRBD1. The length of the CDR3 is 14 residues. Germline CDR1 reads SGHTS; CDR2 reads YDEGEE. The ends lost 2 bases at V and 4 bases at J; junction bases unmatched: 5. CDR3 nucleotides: TGTGCCAGCAGCTTATTAGGGGGCTTCACTGAAGCTTTCTTT. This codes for CASSLLGGFTEAFF.

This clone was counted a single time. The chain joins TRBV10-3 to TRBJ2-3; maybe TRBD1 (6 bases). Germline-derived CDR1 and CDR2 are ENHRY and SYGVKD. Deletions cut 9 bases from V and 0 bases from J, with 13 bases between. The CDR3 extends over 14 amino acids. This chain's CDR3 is CAITDRSSTDTQYF. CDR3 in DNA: TGTGCCATAACTGACAGGTCTAGCACAGATACGCAGTATTTT.

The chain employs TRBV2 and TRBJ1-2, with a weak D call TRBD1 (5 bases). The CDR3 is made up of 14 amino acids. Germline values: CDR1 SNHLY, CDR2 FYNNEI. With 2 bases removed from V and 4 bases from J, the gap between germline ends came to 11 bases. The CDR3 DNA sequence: TGTGCCAGCAGTGAAACGGGGGAGGTCTATGGCTACACCTTC. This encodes CASSETGEVYGYTF.

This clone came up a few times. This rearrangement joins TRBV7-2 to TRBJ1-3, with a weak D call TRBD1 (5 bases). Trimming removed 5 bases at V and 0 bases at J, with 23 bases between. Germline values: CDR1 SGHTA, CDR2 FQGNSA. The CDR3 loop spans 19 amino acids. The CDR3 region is CASSPASGGRQSSGNTIYF. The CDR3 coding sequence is TGTGCCAGCAGCCCCGCTTCTGGGGGACGACAGAGCTCTGGAAACACCATATATTTT.

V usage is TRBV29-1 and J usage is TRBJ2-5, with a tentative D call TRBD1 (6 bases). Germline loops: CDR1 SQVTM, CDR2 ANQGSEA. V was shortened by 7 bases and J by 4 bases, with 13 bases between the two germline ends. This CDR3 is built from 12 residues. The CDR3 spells CSADRMGETQYF. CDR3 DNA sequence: TGCAGCGCCGACAGGATGGGAGAGACCCAGTACTTC.

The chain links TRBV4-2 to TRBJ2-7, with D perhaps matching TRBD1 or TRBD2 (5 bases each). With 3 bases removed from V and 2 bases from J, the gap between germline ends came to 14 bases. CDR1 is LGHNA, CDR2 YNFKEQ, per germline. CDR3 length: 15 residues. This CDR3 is CASSQPGTGTYEQYF. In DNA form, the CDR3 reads TGTGCCAGCAGCCAGCCCGGGACGGGAACCTACGAGCAGTACTTC.

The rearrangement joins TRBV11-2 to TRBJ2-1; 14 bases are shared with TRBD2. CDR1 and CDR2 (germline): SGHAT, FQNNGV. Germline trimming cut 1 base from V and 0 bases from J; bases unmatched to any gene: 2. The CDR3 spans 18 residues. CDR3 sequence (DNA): TGTGCCAGCAGCTTAGGTGGGACTAGCGGGAGCTCCTACAATGAGCAGTTCTTC. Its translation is CASSLGGTSGSSYNEQFF.